This TCR beta chain was sequenced during a study of T cell responses to AZD1222 COVID-19 vaccine. Only one count was recorded for this clone. The target antigen is unknown. The study, taken as a whole, reports: White British ancestry dominated among donors, who included more females, and clonal diversity was possibly underestimated. Baseline testing showed seropositivity in only five or six AZD1222 recipients. Per reports, nearly half of all spike-specific TCRs target regions that are unmutated in variants. No day 14 peak samples; only post-peak repertoires were characterized.

This CDR3 is 17 amino acids long. V was clipped by 1 base and J by 5 bases; unmatched bases: 5. Germline CDR1 reads LNHNV; CDR2 reads YYDKDF (reference sequence). Here immunoSEQ multiplex PCR was the method, and the copy in TCRdb shows in-frame clones only, minus some. The sample holds 120,000 to 150,000 clones; more than 85% are singletons and the top ten take roughly 3.9%. This sequence joins TRBV15 and TRBJ2-2, with 12 bases matching TRBD2. This TCR derives from an adult who received the AZD1222 COVID-19 vaccine. Sequenced here: peripheral blood, sampled 28 days after the second AZD1222 dose. The CDR3: CATSRGLAGGKTGELFF. The CDR3 DNA reads TGTGCCACCAGCAGAGGTCTAGCGGGAGGGAAAACCGGGGAGCTGTTTTTT.